This T cell receptor beta chain was identified during a study of shared clonotypes between healthy human individuals. There were only Caucasian adults among the donors, and all lived in Nashville, Tennessee. Germline CDR1 and CDR2: SGDLS and YYNGEE. V was pared by 0 bases and J by 7 bases, with 17 bases between. The CDR3 has 15 amino acids. A deep-level run was used for the assay. Every subset's genomic DNA went evenly onto several immunoSEQ plates. Measured with immunoSEQ multiplex PCR; TCRdb has only the in-frame clones, and not every one. There are about 520,000 clones in the sample; around 80% occur only once, and around 12% lies in the top ten.

This chain links TRBV9 with TRBJ2-7, with D perhaps TRBD1 (6 bases). This receptor was identified in a woman between 40 and 50 years old in good health. Some clones in this sample may be carry-over from other donors' samples. Sequenced material: PBMCs. The CDR3 DNA sequence: TGTGCCAGCAGCGTAGGGGGGCAGCCTGGGAGAGAGCAGTACTTC. This translates into CASSVGGQPGREQYF.